These 27 T cell receptor beta chains came from one sample sequenced in a study of sequential checkpoint blockade in melanoma. Some clones are missing from TCRdb's copy, which holds only in-frame ones; the method was immunoSEQ multiplex PCR. The table lists 4,500 to 6,000 clones, 20% to 30% of them singletons. As for treatment: randomized to nivolumab then ipilimumab (arm A) or the reverse (arm B). The sample was tumor tissue (inferred from file names), taken from a patient given nivolumab and ipilimumab in sequence. These receptor sequences come from a human donor with melanoma.

In this sample, this clone is medium-sized (0.01 to 0.1%). V usage is TRBV6-8 and J usage is TRBJ1-2, with 10 positions matching TRBD1. The CDR3 length is 13 residues. Unmatched junction bases numbered 8, after V lost 8 bases and J lost 8 bases. Germline loops: CDR1 MNHGY, CDR2 SAAAGT. The CDR3 region is CASYGQGVTGYTF. The CDR3 coding sequence is TGTGCCAGCTACGGACAGGGGGTGACGGGCTACACCTTC.

The genes are TRBV11-3 and TRBJ1-1; no definite D call. Germline CDR1 reads SGHNT; CDR2 reads YENEEA. The V end lost 5 bases, the J end lost 1 base, and 11 bases lay between the germline ends. The CDR3 consists of 14 residues. This CDR3 reads CASSRREGNTEAFF. CDR3 in DNA: TGTGCCAGCAGCCGCCGCGAGGGGAACACTGAAGCTTTCTTT.

V usage is TRBV5-1 and J usage is TRBJ2-7, with TRBD1 matching over 9 bases. The CDR3 consists of 14 residues. V trimming: 4 bases; J trimming: 9 bases; junction bases outside the gene matches: 11. Looked up from germline, CDR1 is SGHRS and CDR2 is YFSETQ. In nucleotides, the CDR3 is TGCGCCAGCAGCGCGGGACAGGGAGGGACTCGGCAGTACTTC. Amino acids: CASSAGQGGTRQYF.

This rearrangement joins TRBV9 to TRBJ1-3; D perhaps matches TRBD1 (5 bases). V was shortened by 0 bases and J by 1 base, with 11 bases between the two germline ends. In germline, CDR1 is SGDLS, CDR2 YYNGEE. This CDR3 spans 16 amino acids. CDR3 sequence: CASSVASAGSGNTIYF. The CDR3 coding sequence is TGTGCCAGCAGCGTAGCTTCGGCAGGGTCTGGAAACACCATATATTTT. Looking up the rest from reference TRBV9 and TRBJ1-3 gives the full variable domain: DSGVTQTPKHLITATGQRVTLRCSPRSGDLSVYWYQQSLDQGLQFLIQYYNGEERAKGNILERFSAQQFPDLHSELNLSSLELGDSALYFCASSVASAGSGNTIYFGEGSWLTVV.

This clone occurred many times. The chain carries TRBV11-3 and TRBJ1-2; D call uncertain. This CDR3 is 14 amino acids long. Trimming took off 6 bases at V and 3 bases at J, with 14 bases between the two ends. From germline, CDR1 is SGHNT and CDR2 YENEEA. The CDR3 DNA reads TGTGCCAGCAGACTAAGGACGGATGACTATGGCTACACCTTC. This gives the protein CASRLRTDDYGYTF.

This clone was detected many times. The chain recombines TRBV12-5 with TRBJ2-5; 14 bases map to TRBD2. Germline loops: CDR1 LGHNT, CDR2 FRNRAP. The CDR3 contains 14 residues. Here the CDR3 DNA reads TGTGCCAGCAACATGGGACTAGCGGGGGCGACCCAGTACTTC. Residues: CASNMGLAGATQYF. Based on the CDR3 plus reference TRBV12-5 and TRBJ2-5, the full variable domain is DARVTQTPRHKVTEMGQEVTMRCQPILGHNTVFWYRQTMMQGLELLAYFRNRAPLDDSGMPKDRFSAEMPDATLATLKIQPSEPRDSAVYFCASNMGLAGATQYFGPGTRLLVL.

This clone turned up a few times. J is TRBJ2-5 and V is TRBV28; D gene unclear. Looked up from germline, CDR1 is MDHEN and CDR2 is SYDVKM. V was pared by 6 bases and J by 1 base, with 6 bases between. The CDR3 totals 12 residues. The CDR3 coding sequence is TGTGCCAGCAGCCCGCCCCAAGAGACCCAGTACTTC. Encoded protein: CASSPPQETQYF.

The rearrangement uses TRBV25-1 and TRBJ1-2, with 11 bases that match TRBD1. This CDR3 region has 13 residues. CDR1 is MGHDK and CDR2 is SYGVNS in the germline V gene. V trimming: 6 bases; J trimming: 7 bases; junction bases outside the gene matches: 4. The CDR3 DNA is TGTGCCAGCAGAGGACAGGGGGCCTCTGGCTACACCTTC. This encodes CASRGQGASGYTF.

This clone was seen more than once but under ten times. The chain joins TRBV9 to TRBJ2-7; 8 bases agree with TRBD2. Unmatched junction bases numbered 5, after V lost 2 bases and J lost 4 bases. CDR1 is SGDLS and CDR2 is YYNGEE in the germline V gene. There are 14 residues in the CDR3. DNA for the CDR3: TGTGCCAGCAGCGTGGCGGGGGGAGTTTACGAGCAGTACTTC. It yields the protein CASSVAGGVYEQYF. Filled out from reference TRBV9 and TRBJ2-7, the complete variable domain reads DSGVTQTPKHLITATGQRVTLRCSPRSGDLSVYWYQQSLDQGLQFLIQYYNGEERAKGNILERFSAQQFPDLHSELNLSSLELGDSALYFCASSVAGGVYEQYFGPGTRLTVT.

This clone was recorded at least ten times. The rearrangement links TRBV6-8 to TRBJ2-2, with D possibly called TRBD1 or TRBD2 (5 bases each). The CDR3 loop spans 16 amino acids. V gave up 10 bases and J gave up 0 bases, with 18 bases separating them. Germline V gene data show CDR1 as MNHGY and CDR2 as SAAAGT. CDR3 protein: CAITSSGDANTGELFF. The CDR3 DNA sequence: TGTGCCATCACCAGCTCCGGGGACGCGAACACCGGGGAGCTGTTTTTT.

This clone was recorded at least ten times. The genes are TRBV4-1 and TRBJ2-7, with D possibly being TRBD1 or TRBD2 (6 bases each). Germline assignment: CDR1 MGHRA and CDR2 YSYEKL. The CDR3 is 17 residues long. Between the trimmed V and J ends, which lost 3 bases and 2 bases, there was a span of 20 bases. The CDR3 sequence: CASSHGRSGGDTYEQYF. CDR3 nucleotides: TGCGCCAGCAGCCATGGCCGTAGCGGAGGGGACACCTACGAGCAGTACTTC.

CDR3 sequence: CASSFPTGVDYEQYF. The CDR3 DNA is TGCGCCAGCAGCTTCCCGACAGGGGTGGACTACGAGCAGTACTTC. The chain is built from TRBV5-1 and TRBJ2-7; 8 bases agree with TRBD1. Germline CDR1 is SGHRS and CDR2 is YFSETQ. This CDR3 region has 15 residues. V was pared by 2 bases and J by 3 bases, with 7 bases of the junction left unmatched.

The chain couples TRBV11-3 to TRBJ2-7; 7 positions match TRBD1. The germline gives CDR1 SGHNT, CDR2 YENEEA. Losses at the gene ends were 3 bases for V and 5 bases for J; bases not matched to a gene: 10. The CDR3 extends over 15 amino acids. The CDR3 DNA is TGTGCCAGCAGCTTTGCACAATCCGGGACAGACGAGCAGTACTTC. Amino acid sequence: CASSFAQSGTDEQYF.

This clone was detected only a few times. V is TRBV10-3 and J is TRBJ2-1, with a weak D call TRBD2 (6 bases). Germline V gives CDR1 ENHRY, CDR2 SYGVKD. V lost 0 bases and J lost 2, with 11 bases in between. There are 16 residues in the CDR3. The CDR3 region is CAISESMAGTYNEQFF. The CDR3 nucleotides are TGTGCCATCAGTGAGTCGATGGCGGGAACCTACAATGAGCAGTTCTTC.

The V gene is TRBV18, the J gene TRBJ2-2; tentatively, D is TRBD2 (5 bases). CDR3 length: 15 amino acids. Germline CDR1 KGHSH, CDR2 LQKENI. V lost 3 bases and J lost 7, with 15 bases in between. CDR3 DNA: TGTGCCAGCTCACCGAACCGAAACGGGATCGGGGAGCTGTTTTTT. It codes for CASSPNRNGIGELFF.

The chain joins TRBV19 to TRBJ1-1; D remains unclear. This CDR3 comprises 16 residues. CDR1 and CDR2 (germline): LNHDA, SQIVND (reference sequence). Trimming removed 7 bases at V and 0 bases at J, with 18 bases between. The CDR3 loop reads CASTPGGRPLNTEAFF. The CDR3 bases are TGTGCCAGTACCCCCGGCGGCAGGCCCCTGAACACTGAAGCTTTCTTT.

The chain recombines TRBV11-3 with TRBJ1-1; 10 bases are shared with TRBD1. The trim removed 6 bases at V and 4 bases at J, leaving 5 bases unmatched. The CDR3 is made up of 14 amino acids. Germline V CDR1 and CDR2: SGHNT, YENEEA. The DNA of the CDR3 is TGTGCCAGCAGACCGACAGGGGGCGTCACTGAAGCTTTCTTT. This gives the protein CASRPTGGVTEAFF.

The V gene is TRBV19, the J gene TRBJ1-1; D perhaps matches TRBD1 (5 bases). This CDR3 comprises 17 residues. The germline V gene encodes CDR1 LNHDA and CDR2 SQIVND (reference sequence). V was clipped by 5 bases and J by 0 bases, with 19 bases between them. In nucleotides, the CDR3 is TGTGCCAGTAGTCCGTACATGCACAGGAGCATGAACACTGAAGCTTTCTTT. Amino acids: CASSPYMHRSMNTEAFF.

The genes are TRBV19 and TRBJ1-2; D is perhaps TRBD1 (5 bases). This CDR3 spans 14 amino acids. V was cut by 5 bases and J by 1 base, with 11 bases left in between. CDR1 and CDR2 (germline): LNHDA, SQIVND (reference sequence). The CDR3: CASSPRQLNYGYTF. The CDR3 DNA reads TGTGCCAGTAGTCCGCGACAGCTTAACTATGGCTACACCTTC.

The chain recombines TRBV25-1 with TRBJ2-1; D uncertain. V lost 2 bases to trimming and J lost 0 bases, with 8 bases between them. The CDR3 length is 15 residues. CDR1 MGHDK and CDR2 SYGVNS come from the germline V gene. CDR3 sequence reads: CASSEQPSSYNEQFF. The CDR3 nucleotides are TGTGCCAGCAGTGAACAACCCAGCTCCTACAATGAGCAGTTCTTC.

The chain couples TRBV10-3 to TRBJ2-7; the match to TRBD1 covers 11 bases. The germline gives CDR1 ENHRY, CDR2 SYGVKD. This CDR3 is 14 amino acids long. With 6 bases clipped from V and 1 base from J, the junction kept 2 bases outside the gene matches. This chain's CDR3 is CAIRGTGGSYEQYF. Written as DNA, the CDR3 is TGTGCCATCAGGGGGACAGGGGGTTCCTACGAGCAGTACTTC.

V and J are TRBV6-8 and TRBJ1-2, with D possibly matching TRBD1 (5 bases). The V and J ends lost 2 bases and 2 bases respectively, with 9 bases between them. Germline CDR1 reads MNHGY; CDR2 reads SAAAGT. The CDR3 spans 14 residues. The chain's CDR3 is CASSYGTVNYGYTF. The CDR3 nucleotides read TGTGCCAGCAGTTACGGGACGGTAAACTATGGCTACACCTTC.

This clone was picked up a small number of times. The chain recombines TRBV28 with TRBJ2-2; 14 nucleotides match TRBD2. Germline V gene sequence: CDR1 MDHEN, CDR2 SYDVKM. The trim removed 0 bases at V and 6 bases at J, leaving 3 bases unmatched. The CDR3 length is 17 residues. The CDR3, as DNA: TGTGCCAGCAGTTTATGGGGGGGACTAGCGGGAGCCGGGGAGCTGTTTTTT. Translated: CASSLWGGLAGAGELFF. Filled out from reference TRBV28 and TRBJ2-2, the complete variable domain reads DVKVTQSSRYLVKRTGEKVFLECVQDMDHENMFWYRQDPGLGLRLIYFSYDVKMKEKGDIPEGYSVSREKKERFSLILESASTNQTSMYLCASSLWGGLAGAGELFFGEGSRLTVL.

This clone was seen more than once but under ten times. The V and J genes are TRBV30 and TRBJ2-7; 9 bases are a match to TRBD2. This CDR3 has 14 amino acids. CDR1 GTSNPN and CDR2 SVGIG come from the germline V gene (reference sequence). Trimming removed 4 bases from V and 2 bases from J; junction bases left unmatched: 6. CDR3 nucleotide sequence: TGTGCCTGGACTTCCCTAGCGGGGACCTACGAGCAGTACTTC. It translates to CAWTSLAGTYEQYF.

CDR3 sequence (DNA): TGTGCCAGCACCCTCTGGGGGGGCCGGTACGAGCAGTACTTC. Its translation: CASTLWGGRYEQYF. The chain has TRBV11-3 and TRBJ2-7; D might be TRBD2 (7 bases). The CDR3 covers 14 residues. The V gene's germline CDR1 is SGHNT and CDR2 YENEEA. Trimming pared 7 bases from V and 4 bases from J, leaving 17 bases between.

This clone is labeled as large. This chain connects TRBV9 to TRBJ1-2; TRBD1 matches 7 bases. This CDR3 has 16 residues. Germline V gene data show CDR1 as SGDLS and CDR2 as YYNGEE. V lost 3 bases and J lost 1; bases outside the gene matches: 9. The CDR3 protein is CASSGIDRANNYGYTF. The CDR3, as DNA: TGTGCCAGCAGCGGAATCGACAGGGCGAATAACTATGGCTACACCTTC.

The chain combines TRBV11-3 with TRBJ2-5; D unclear. This CDR3 is built from 15 residues. Germline loops: CDR1 SGHNT, CDR2 YENEEA. V was cut by 5 bases and J by 5 bases, with 18 bases left in between. The CDR3 nucleotides are TGTGCCAGCAGCCTGAAAAGGTCCCAAGGGGAGACCCAGTACTTC. Protein product: CASSLKRSQGETQYF.